Presented here are 22 T cell receptor beta chains from one specimen sequenced in a study of T cell changes during pregnancy in multiple sclerosis. The repertoire was sequenced with immunoSEQ multiplex PCR; TCRdb's copy has only in-frame clones and lacks some. The sample records tens of thousands of clones, 91% being singletons. Sample: peripheral blood, taken after pregnancy. These receptors all come from a female donor in good health, enrolled as a control in a pregnancy study.

The J gene is TRBJ1-4, the V gene TRBV4-3; D is undetermined. Trimming took off 0 bases at V and 13 bases at J, with 12 bases between the two ends. CDR1 is LGHNA and CDR2 is YSLEER in the germline V gene. This CDR3 spans 13 amino acids. The CDR3 coding sequence is TGCGCCAGCAGCCAAGAACTAATGAAAAGACTGTTTTTT. Its protein is CASSQELMKRLFF.

CDR3 DNA sequence: TGTGCCAGCAGTGAAGGGGCCTCCGGGACAGTCCGTGGCTACACCTTC. Translating it yields CASSEGASGTVRGYTF. The chain joins TRBV6-1 to TRBJ1-2, with 7 nucleotides matching TRBD1. The CDR3 loop spans 16 amino acids. Germline CDR1 MNHNS, CDR2 SASEGT. J gave up 7 bases and V 1 base, and 12 bases lay outside the gene matches.

The rearrangement uses TRBV7-8 and TRBJ2-7, with D possibly being TRBD1 (5 bases). This CDR3 is 14 amino acids long. The ends were cut back, 1 base at V and 2 bases at J, with 9 bases in the middle. The germline CDR1 and CDR2 sequences are SGHVS and FQNEAQ. The CDR3 DNA follows: TGTGCCAGCAGCTTAGTATGGGGCCCCTACGAGCAGTACTTC. Its translation is CASSLVWGPYEQYF.

There are a few counts of this clone. This CDR3 is also generated by other DNA sequences in the sample. The chain links TRBV4-2 to TRBJ1-1, with a possible D match to TRBD1 (5 bases). Trimming pared 4 bases from V and 3 bases from J, leaving 9 bases between. This CDR3 is 13 amino acids long. CDR1 LGHNA and CDR2 YNFKEQ come from the germline V gene. The CDR3 DNA is TGTGCCAGCAGCCGGGGGGGGGACACTGAAGCTTTCTTT. It specifies CASSRGGDTEAFF.

CDR3 nucleotides: TGTGCCAGCAGCGTAGTCGCAGAAAACACTGAAGCTTTCTTT. It is translated as CASSVVAENTEAFF. The rearrangement uses TRBV9 and TRBJ1-1; unclear D gene. Germline V lookup: CDR1 SGDLS, CDR2 YYNGEE. V gave up 0 bases and J gave up 2 bases, with 8 bases separating them. This CDR3 contains 14 residues.

The V gene is TRBV5-5, the J gene TRBJ1-1; tentative D call: TRBD1 (5 bases). CDR1 and CDR2 from the germline V gene are SGHKS and YYEKEE (reference sequence). The CDR3 totals 14 residues. Trimming shortened V by 2 bases and J by 0 bases, and 8 bases separated the two germline ends. The CDR3 region has the DNA TGTGCCAGCAGCTTTGGACACATGAACACTGAAGCTTTCTTT. Protein: CASSFGHMNTEAFF.

This chain joins TRBV7-2 and TRBJ2-5; TRBD2 agrees at 12 bases. Trimming cost V 2 bases and J 5 bases; bases outside gene matches: 9. CDR1 and CDR2 from the germline V gene are SGHTA and FQGNSA. The CDR3 length is 17 residues. The CDR3 loop reads CASSLSASGGAGETQYF. The CDR3, as DNA: TGTGCCAGCAGCTTATCCGCTAGCGGGGGGGCGGGGGAGACCCAGTACTTC.

The chain uses TRBV5-1 and TRBJ2-2; possible D gene TRBD2, 5 bases. The V gene's germline CDR1 is SGHRS and CDR2 YFSETQ. Trimming took off 5 bases at V and 4 bases at J, with 18 bases between the two ends. The CDR3 runs to 16 residues. The CDR3: CASRDPEARGTGELFF. In DNA form, the CDR3 reads TGCGCCAGCAGGGACCCCGAGGCCCGGGGCACCGGGGAGCTGTTTTTT.

The V and J genes are TRBV7-9 and TRBJ2-7; D is unclear. CDR1 is SEHNR, CDR2 FQNEAQ, per germline (reference sequence). V was trimmed by 0 bases and J by 3 bases, leaving 3 bases between them. This CDR3 is built from 12 residues. This chain's CDR3 is CASSLAHYEQYF. In DNA, the CDR3 is TGTGCCAGCAGCTTAGCACACTACGAGCAGTACTTC.

For the CDR3, the DNA is TGTGCCAGCAGCTTAGTGGGACAGGGTCCCTCCTCCTACAATGAGCAGTTCTTC. Translating it yields CASSLVGQGPSSYNEQFF. V usage is TRBV7-9 and J usage is TRBJ2-1, with 9 bases lining up with TRBD1. J lost 0 bases, V lost 1 base, and 7 bases had no gene match. Germline loops: CDR1 SEHNR, CDR2 FQNEAQ (reference sequence). CDR3 length: 18 residues.

The count of this clone is one. The rearrangement links TRBV9 to TRBJ1-2; 8 bases are a match to TRBD1. The CDR3 runs to 16 residues. J lost 8 bases, V lost 3 bases, and 15 bases had no gene match. CDR1 is SGDLS, CDR2 YYNGEE, per germline. In nucleotides, the CDR3 is TGTGCCAGCAGCGCCCAACAGGGGGTAAGGAGTGAAGGCTACACCTTC. Amino acids: CASSAQQGVRSEGYTF.

This chain connects TRBV4-2 to TRBJ1-5; weak D call: TRBD1 (6 bases). The CDR3 sequence is 15 residues long. The germline V gene encodes CDR1 LGHNA and CDR2 YNFKEQ. Trimming stripped 2 bases from V and 1 base from J, with 9 bases between. The CDR3 region has the DNA TGTGCCAGCAGCCAATCCACAGGGAGCAATCAGCCCCAGCATTTT. Its translation: CASSQSTGSNQPQHF.

This clone was seen more than once but under ten times. CDR3 sequence reads: CASSRDADQPQHF. The DNA for the CDR3 is TGTGCCAGCAGCAGGGATGCGGATCAGCCCCAGCATTTT. The chain joins TRBV2 to TRBJ1-5; weak D call: TRBD1 (5 bases). Deletions cut 6 bases from V and 5 bases from J, with 11 bases between. This CDR3 has 13 amino acids. In germline, CDR1 is SNHLY, CDR2 FYNNEI.

The V call is TRBV9, the J call TRBJ2-3; 12 nucleotides match TRBD2. Germline CDR1 and CDR2: SGDLS and YYNGEE. The CDR3 has 16 amino acids. Germline trimming cut 0 bases from V and 7 bases from J; bases unmatched to any gene: 6. The CDR3: CASSVELAGGSYTQYF. The CDR3 DNA is TGTGCCAGCAGCGTAGAGCTAGCGGGGGGGTCCTATACGCAGTATTTT.

The chain has TRBV7-2 and TRBJ2-4, with 9 bases aligning to TRBD2. The germline gives CDR1 SGHTA, CDR2 FQGNSA. J gave up 0 bases and V 3 bases, and 12 bases lay outside the gene matches. The CDR3 consists of 19 residues. The CDR3 DNA reads as TGTGCCAGCAGCTTTTTTTTTATTAGCGGGGGCTTAGCCAAAAACATTCAGTACTTC. It encodes CASSFFFISGGLAKNIQYF.

The chain uses TRBV19 and TRBJ1-1, with TRBD1 identical over 8 bases. Per germline, CDR1 LNHDA and CDR2 SQIVND (reference sequence). Germline trimming cut 4 bases from V and 2 bases from J; bases unmatched to any gene: 9. The CDR3 length is 16 residues. DNA of the CDR3: TGTGCCAGTAGTAGTGTGAGACAGGGGTTAAACACTGAAGCTTTCTTT. Translated, it gives CASSSVRQGLNTEAFF.

The V gene is TRBV6-5, the J gene TRBJ2-1; D unresolved. V shed 4 bases and J shed 0 bases, with 10 bases lying between them. This CDR3 contains 15 residues. Germline CDR1 MNHEY, CDR2 SVGAGI. CDR3 nucleotide sequence: TGTGCCAGCAGTTTCACATGGAGCTCCTACAATGAGCAGTTCTTC. Translating it yields CASSFTWSSYNEQFF.

The rearrangement links TRBV10-1 to TRBJ2-2; the D is unclear. Trimming took 10 bases from V and 3 from J, leaving 12 bases between them. The CDR3 extends over 13 amino acids. Per the germline V gene, CDR1 is WNHNN and CDR2 is SYGVQD (reference sequence). CDR3 nucleotides: TGCGCCATCCCGCAGCGAGACACCGGGGAGCTGTTTTTT. It yields the protein CAIPQRDTGELFF.

The V call is TRBV6-6, the J call TRBJ2-3, with 9 positions matching TRBD2. V dropped 6 bases and J dropped 6; count of bases not matched to a gene: 7. The CDR3 has 14 residues. The germline V gene has CDR1 MNHNY and CDR2 SVGAGI (reference sequence). CDR3 protein: CASSPRGGRDTQYF. In nucleotides, the CDR3 is TGTGCCAGCAGCCCGCGGGGGGGCCGCGATACGCAGTATTTT.

The V call is TRBV5-1, the J call TRBJ2-1, with 11 nucleotides matching TRBD2. Germline V CDR1 and CDR2: SGHRS, YFSETQ. The CDR3 loop spans 17 amino acids. Trimming took 4 bases from V and 3 from J; bases not matched to a gene: 9. The CDR3 loop reads CASSRGAGTSGYNEQFF. The CDR3 DNA sequence: TGCGCCAGCAGCAGGGGGGCCGGGACTAGCGGCTACAATGAGCAGTTCTTC.

The chain links TRBV5-1 to TRBJ2-1, with 9 bases lining up with TRBD1. The CDR3 totals 15 residues. V dropped 3 bases and J dropped 8; count of bases not matched to a gene: 9. CDR1 is SGHRS and CDR2 is YFSETQ in the germline V gene. The CDR3 region has the DNA TGCGCCAGCAGCTCTATCGGGACAGGGATAGATGAGCAGTTCTTC. Its protein product is CASSSIGTGIDEQFF.

This clone was observed once. The chain employs TRBV29-1 and TRBJ1-5; D perhaps matches TRBD1 (6 bases). V was pared by 4 bases and J by 5 bases, with 9 bases between. This CDR3 region has 12 residues. CDR1 and CDR2 from the germline V gene are SQVTM and ANQGSEA. CDR3 residues: CSVGSGDQPQHF. The CDR3, as DNA: TGCAGCGTTGGATCAGGGGATCAGCCCCAGCATTTT. The full variable domain, its missing parts supplied by reference TRBV29-1 and TRBJ1-5, is SAVISQKPSRDICQRGTSLTIQCQVDSQVTMMFWYRQQPGQSLTLIATANQGSEATYESGFVIDKFPISRPNLTFSTLTVSNMSPEDSSIYLCSVGSGDQPQHFGDGTRLSIL.